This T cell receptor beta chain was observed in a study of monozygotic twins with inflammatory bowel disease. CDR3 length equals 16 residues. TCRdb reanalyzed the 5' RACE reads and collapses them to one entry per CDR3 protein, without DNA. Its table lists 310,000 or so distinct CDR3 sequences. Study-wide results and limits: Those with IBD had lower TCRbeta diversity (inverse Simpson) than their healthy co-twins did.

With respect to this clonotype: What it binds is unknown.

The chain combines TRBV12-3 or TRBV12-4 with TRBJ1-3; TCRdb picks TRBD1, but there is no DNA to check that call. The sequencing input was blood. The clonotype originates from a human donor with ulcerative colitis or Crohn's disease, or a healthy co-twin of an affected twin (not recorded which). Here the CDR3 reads CASRPVTGFAGNTIYF.